A single sample gave rise to the 13 T cell receptor beta chains below, sequenced in a study of T cell responses to AZD1222 COVID-19 vaccine. Here immunoSEQ multiplex PCR was the method, and the copy in TCRdb shows in-frame clones only, minus some. The sample lists approximately 110,000 clones, about 90% seen once, with about 5.2% in the top ten. The source was peripheral blood, collected on day 0 of AZD1222 vaccination. These TCRs come from an adult in good health.

This rearrangement joins TRBV12-3 or TRBV12-4 to TRBJ1-2; no firm D call. V was cut by 0 bases and J by 8 bases, with 1 base left in between. The CDR3 has 10 amino acids. In DNA, the CDR3 is TGTGCCAGCAGTTTAGCCGGCTACACCTTC. This sequence encodes CASSLAGYTF.

This clone was observed a handful of times. This chain links TRBV4-3 with TRBJ1-3; D is undetermined. Germline-derived CDR1 and CDR2 are LGHNA and YSLEER. The CDR3 is 16 amino acids. The V end was cut by 1 base, the J end by 2 bases, with 12 bases between. The CDR3 nucleotides are TGCGCCAGCAGCCAAGTTGGATGGGGAACTGGAAACACCATATATTTT. Its protein is CASSQVGWGTGNTIYF.

This clone was picked up a small number of times. V and J are TRBV4-2 and TRBJ1-2; D call uncertain. Trimming cost V 0 bases and J 2 bases, with 10 bases left between them. This CDR3 spans 15 amino acids. Germline CDR1 is LGHNA and CDR2 is YNFKEQ. The CDR3 bases are TGTGCCAGCAGCCAAGATCTGAGTCAGAACTATGGCTACACCTTC. Translated, it gives CASSQDLSQNYGYTF.

The chain links TRBV13 to TRBJ2-5; D ambiguous. The V gene's germline CDR1 is PRHDT and CDR2 FYEKMQ (reference sequence). CDR3 length equals 12 residues. V dropped 3 bases and J dropped 5 bases, with 7 bases sitting between them. The CDR3 loop is CASSFTDETQYF. In nucleotides, the CDR3 is TGTGCCAGCAGCTTTACCGATGAGACCCAGTACTTC.

The genes are TRBV5-4 and TRBJ1-1, with TRBD1 matching 10 bases. V dropped 2 bases and J dropped 5; count of bases not matched to a gene: 3. The CDR3 is 14 amino acids. The germline CDR1 and CDR2 sequences are SGHNT and YYREEE (reference sequence). The CDR3 sequence: CASSFGQGGTEAFF. The CDR3 DNA reads as TGTGCCAGCAGCTTCGGACAGGGGGGAACTGAAGCTTTCTTT.

V is TRBV6-2 or TRBV6-3 and J is TRBJ1-1, with 8 bases aligning to TRBD1. V shed 3 bases, J shed 1 base, and the junction held 7 bases outside the gene matches. The CDR3 is 16 residues long. CDR1 MNHEY and CDR2 SVGEGT come from the germline V gene. The CDR3 bases are TGTGCCAGCAGTTATCGGACAGGGTCGGGGAACACTGAAGCTTTCTTT. Translating it yields CASSYRTGSGNTEAFF.

The chain carries TRBV7-2 and TRBJ2-1; 12 nucleotides line up with TRBD2. From germline, CDR1 is SGHTA and CDR2 FQGNSA. V was clipped by 4 bases and J by 7 bases; unmatched bases: 2. This CDR3 contains 14 residues. The CDR3 region is CASSSGTSGNEQFF. The DNA for the CDR3 is TGTGCCAGCAGCTCGGGGACTAGCGGGAATGAGCAGTTCTTC.

This chain uses TRBV21-1 with TRBJ2-7; TRBD1 is the table's D call, not checked against the DNA. TRBV21-1 is a pseudogene segment. The CDR3 runs to 19 residues. Here the CDR3 DNA reads TGTGCCAGCAGCAAAGACGGGTCAGGGGAAAGGTTTGAGTTGCACGAGCAGTACTTC. It translates to CASSKDGSGERFELHEQYF.

In DNA form, the CDR3 reads TGCAGCGTGGCCGAACAGGCTGGGGAAAAACTGTTTTTT. Translated, it gives CSVAEQAGEKLFF. The chain uses TRBV29-1 and TRBJ1-4, with a weak D call TRBD1 (5 bases). CDR1 is SQVTM, CDR2 ANQGSEA, per germline. V was cut by 6 bases and J by 8 bases, with 16 bases left in between. CDR3 length: 13 residues.

This clone was seen only once. This rearrangement joins TRBV6-5 to TRBJ2-3; D is perhaps TRBD2 (5 bases). CDR1 is MNHEY and CDR2 is SVGAGI in the germline V gene. The CDR3 is 13 residues long. The germline V and J ends were trimmed by 6 bases and 1 base, with 8 bases remaining between them. In nucleotides, the CDR3 is TGTGCCAGCAGCCTCGGGGGCACAGATACGCAGTATTTT. Its translation is CASSLGGTDTQYF.

The chain is built from TRBV10-1 and TRBJ2-3; D is possibly TRBD1 (5 bases). The V gene lost 2 bases and the J gene lost 2 bases, with 8 bases spanning the gap. The CDR3 consists of 14 residues. Germline-derived CDR1 and CDR2 are WNHNN and SYGVQD (reference sequence). CDR3 sequence: CASSETGATDTQYF. CDR3 in DNA: TGCGCCAGCAGTGAGACAGGAGCCACAGATACGCAGTATTTT.

The rearrangement joins TRBV30 to TRBJ1-2; D might be TRBD1 (5 bases). Germline values: CDR1 GTSNPN, CDR2 SVGIG (reference sequence). This CDR3 is 16 amino acids long. V lost 5 bases and J 3 bases, leaving 22 bases between the germline ends. The CDR3 is CAWRPGYGGVYYGYTF. In DNA form, the CDR3 reads TGTGCCTGGCGACCCGGTTATGGGGGTGTCTACTATGGCTACACCTTC.

The chain employs TRBV7-8 and TRBJ2-3; 8 bases fit TRBD2. Germline values: CDR1 SGHVS, CDR2 FQNEAQ. The J segment lost 4 bases and the V segment lost 5 bases, leaving 8 bases of the junction unmatched. This CDR3 contains 15 residues. CDR3 in DNA: TGTGCCAGCAGCCGAGCGGGAGCCGGCGCAGATACGCAGTATTTT. Residues: CASSRAGAGADTQYF.